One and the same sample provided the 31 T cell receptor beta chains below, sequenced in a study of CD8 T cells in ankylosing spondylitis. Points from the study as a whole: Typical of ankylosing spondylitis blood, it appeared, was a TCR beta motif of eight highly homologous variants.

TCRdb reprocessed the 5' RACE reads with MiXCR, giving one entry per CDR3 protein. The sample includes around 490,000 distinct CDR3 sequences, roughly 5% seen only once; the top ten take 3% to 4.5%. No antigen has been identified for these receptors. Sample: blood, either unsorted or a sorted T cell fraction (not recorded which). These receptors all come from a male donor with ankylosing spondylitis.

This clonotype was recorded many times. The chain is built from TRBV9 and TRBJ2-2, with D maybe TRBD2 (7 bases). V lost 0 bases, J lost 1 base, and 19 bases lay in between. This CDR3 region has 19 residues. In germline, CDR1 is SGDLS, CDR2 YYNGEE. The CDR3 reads CASSVDVGGREVNTGELFF. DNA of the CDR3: TGTGCCAGCAGCGTAGATGTGGGGGGGCGCGAGGTGAACACCGGGGAGCTGTTTTTT.

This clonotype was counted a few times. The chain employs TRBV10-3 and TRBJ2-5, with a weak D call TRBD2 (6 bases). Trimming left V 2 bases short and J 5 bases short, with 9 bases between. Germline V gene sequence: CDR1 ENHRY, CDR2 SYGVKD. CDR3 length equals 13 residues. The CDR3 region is CAISERGMETQYF. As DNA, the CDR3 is TGTGCCATCAGTGAGCGGGGGATGGAGACCCAGTACTTC.

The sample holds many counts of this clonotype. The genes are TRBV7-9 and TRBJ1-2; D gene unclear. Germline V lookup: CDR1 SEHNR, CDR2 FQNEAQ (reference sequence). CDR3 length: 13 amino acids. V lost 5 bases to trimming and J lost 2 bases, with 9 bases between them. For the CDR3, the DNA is TGTGCCAGCAGCCCAAACTTAAACTATGGCTACACCTTC. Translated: CASSPNLNYGYTF. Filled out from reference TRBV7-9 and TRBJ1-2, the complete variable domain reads DTGVSQNPRHKITKRGQNVTFRCDPISEHNRLYWYRQTLGQGPEFLTYFQNEAQLEKSRLLSDRFSAERPKGSFSTLEIQRTEQGDSAMYLCASSPNLNYGYTFGSGTRLTVV.

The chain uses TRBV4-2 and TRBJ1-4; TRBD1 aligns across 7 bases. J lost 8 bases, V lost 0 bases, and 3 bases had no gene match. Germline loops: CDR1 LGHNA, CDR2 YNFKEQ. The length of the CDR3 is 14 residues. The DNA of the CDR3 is TGTGCCAGCAGCCAAGATTGGGACAGCGAAAAACTGTTTTTT. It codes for CASSQDWDSEKLFF.

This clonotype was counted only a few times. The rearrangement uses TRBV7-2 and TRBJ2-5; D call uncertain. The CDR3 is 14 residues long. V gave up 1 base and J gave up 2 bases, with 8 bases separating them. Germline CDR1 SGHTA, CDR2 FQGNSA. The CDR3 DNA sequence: TGTGCCAGCAGCTTAGGGGTGGGACAAGAGACCCAGTACTTC. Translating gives CASSLGVGQETQYF.

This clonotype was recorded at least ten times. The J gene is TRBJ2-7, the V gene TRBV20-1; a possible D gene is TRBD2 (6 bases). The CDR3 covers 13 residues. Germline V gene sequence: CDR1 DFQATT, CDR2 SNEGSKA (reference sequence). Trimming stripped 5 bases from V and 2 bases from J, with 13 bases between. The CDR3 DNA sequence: TGCAGTGCTTTCCGGGACTTGACCTACGAGCAGTACTTC. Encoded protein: CSAFRDLTYEQYF.

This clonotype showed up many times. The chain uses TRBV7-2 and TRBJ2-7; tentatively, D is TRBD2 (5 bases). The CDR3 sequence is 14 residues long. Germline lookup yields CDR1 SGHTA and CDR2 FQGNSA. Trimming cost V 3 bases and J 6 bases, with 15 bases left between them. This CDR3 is CASSLYSSGFEQYF. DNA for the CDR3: TGTGCCAGCAGCTTGTATTCTTCGGGGTTCGAGCAGTACTTC.

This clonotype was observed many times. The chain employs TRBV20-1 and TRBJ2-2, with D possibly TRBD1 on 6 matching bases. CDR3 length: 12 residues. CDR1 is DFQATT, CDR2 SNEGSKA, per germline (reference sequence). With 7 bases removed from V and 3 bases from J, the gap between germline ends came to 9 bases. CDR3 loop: CSVNRDTGELFF. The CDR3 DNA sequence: TGCAGTGTTAACAGGGACACCGGGGAGCTGTTTTTT.

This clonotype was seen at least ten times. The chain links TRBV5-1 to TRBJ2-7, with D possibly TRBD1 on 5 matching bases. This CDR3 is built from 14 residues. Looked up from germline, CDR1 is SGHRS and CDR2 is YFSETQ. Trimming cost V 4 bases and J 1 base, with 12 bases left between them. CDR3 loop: CASSPSPGSYEQYF. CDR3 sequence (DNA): TGCGCCAGCAGCCCCTCGCCAGGGTCCTACGAGCAGTACTTC.

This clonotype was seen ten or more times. The CDR3 reads CSGQGANYGYTF. The CDR3 bases are TGCAGCGGACAGGGGGCAAACTATGGCTACACCTTC. The rearrangement joins TRBV29-1 to TRBJ1-2; 10 bases are a match to TRBD1. The CDR3 is 12 residues long. Trimming cost V 7 bases and J 2 bases; bases outside gene matches: 1. Germline values: CDR1 SQVTM, CDR2 ANQGSEA.

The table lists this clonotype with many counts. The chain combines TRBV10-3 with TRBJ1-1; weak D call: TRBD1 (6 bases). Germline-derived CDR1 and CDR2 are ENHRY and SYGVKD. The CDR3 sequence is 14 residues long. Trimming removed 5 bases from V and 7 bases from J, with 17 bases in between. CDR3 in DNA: TGTGCCATCAGTACCGACAGGATGGGACGTGAAGCTTTCTTT. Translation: CAISTDRMGREAFF.

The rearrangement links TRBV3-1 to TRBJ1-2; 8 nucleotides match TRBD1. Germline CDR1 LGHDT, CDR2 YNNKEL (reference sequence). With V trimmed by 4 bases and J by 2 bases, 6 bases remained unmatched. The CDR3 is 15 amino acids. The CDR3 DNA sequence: TGTGCCAGCAGCCTCTTTTCAGGGGGCAACTATGGCTACACCTTC. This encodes CASSLFSGGNYGYTF.

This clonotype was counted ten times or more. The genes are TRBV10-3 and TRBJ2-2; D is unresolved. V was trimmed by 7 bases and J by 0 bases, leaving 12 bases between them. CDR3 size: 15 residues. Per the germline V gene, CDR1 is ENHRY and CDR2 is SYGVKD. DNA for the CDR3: TGTGCCATCAATAAAGTCATCGCGAACACCGGGGAGCTGTTTTTT. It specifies CAINKVIANTGELFF.

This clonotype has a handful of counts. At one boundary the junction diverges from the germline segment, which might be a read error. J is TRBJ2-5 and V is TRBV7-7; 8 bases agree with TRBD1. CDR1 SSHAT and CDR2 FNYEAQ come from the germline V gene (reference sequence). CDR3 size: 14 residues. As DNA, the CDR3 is TGTGCTAGCAGCAGGACAGGGCACCAAGAGACCCAGTACTTC. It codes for CASSRTGHQETQYF.

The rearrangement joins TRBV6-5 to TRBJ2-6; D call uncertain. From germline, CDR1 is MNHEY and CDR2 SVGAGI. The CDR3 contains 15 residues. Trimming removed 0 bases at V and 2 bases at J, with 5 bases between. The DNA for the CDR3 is TGTGCCAGCAGTTACTCCCCCCCTGGGGCCAACGTCCTGACTTTC. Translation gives CASSYSPPGANVLTF.

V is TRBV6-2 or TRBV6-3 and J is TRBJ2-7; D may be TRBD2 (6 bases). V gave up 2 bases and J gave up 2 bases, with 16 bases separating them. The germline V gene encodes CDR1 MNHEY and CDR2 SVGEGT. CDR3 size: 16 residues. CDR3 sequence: CASSYPPGGGAYEQYF. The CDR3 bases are TGTGCCAGCAGTTACCCTCCTGGCGGAGGGGCCTACGAGCAGTACTTC.

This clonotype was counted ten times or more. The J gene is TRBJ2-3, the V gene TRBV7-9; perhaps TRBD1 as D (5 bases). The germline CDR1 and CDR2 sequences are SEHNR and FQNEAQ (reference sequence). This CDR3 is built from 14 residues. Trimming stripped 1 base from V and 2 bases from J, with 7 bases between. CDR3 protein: CASSLEGNTDTQYF. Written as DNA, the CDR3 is TGTGCCAGCAGCTTAGAGGGGAACACAGATACGCAGTATTTT.

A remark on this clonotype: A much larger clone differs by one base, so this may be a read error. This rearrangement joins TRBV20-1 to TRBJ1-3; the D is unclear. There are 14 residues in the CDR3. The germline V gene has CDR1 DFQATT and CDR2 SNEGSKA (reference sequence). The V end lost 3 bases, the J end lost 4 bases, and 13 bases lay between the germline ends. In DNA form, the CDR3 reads TGCAGTGCTAGCTGGCGAGAAAGGGGAAACACCATATATTTT. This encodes CSASWRERGNTIYF.

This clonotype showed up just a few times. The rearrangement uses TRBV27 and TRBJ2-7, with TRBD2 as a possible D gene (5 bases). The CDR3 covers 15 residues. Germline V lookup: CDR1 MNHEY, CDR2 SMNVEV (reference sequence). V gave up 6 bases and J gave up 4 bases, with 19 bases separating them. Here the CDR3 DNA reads TGTGCCAGCAGCCCGACCCCCGGCGGGCGGTACGAGCAGTACTTC. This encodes CASSPTPGGRYEQYF.

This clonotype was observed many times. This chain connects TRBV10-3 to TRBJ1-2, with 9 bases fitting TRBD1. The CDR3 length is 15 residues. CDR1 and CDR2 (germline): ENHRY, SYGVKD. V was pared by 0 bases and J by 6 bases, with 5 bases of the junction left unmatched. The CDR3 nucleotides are TGTGCCATCAGTGAGTCTAACAGGGGGCGAGATGGCTACACCTTC. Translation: CAISESNRGRDGYTF.

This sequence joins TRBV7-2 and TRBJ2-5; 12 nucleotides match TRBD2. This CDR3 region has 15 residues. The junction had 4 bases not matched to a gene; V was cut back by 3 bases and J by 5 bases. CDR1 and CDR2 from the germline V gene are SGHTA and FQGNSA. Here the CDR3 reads CASSFGLAGTETQYF. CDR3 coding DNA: TGTGCCAGCAGCTTCGGACTAGCGGGGACTGAGACCCAGTACTTC. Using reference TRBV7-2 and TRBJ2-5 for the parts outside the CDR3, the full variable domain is GAGVSQSPSNKVTEKGKDVELRCDPISGHTALYWYRQSLGQGLEFLIYFQGNSAPDKSGLPSDRFSAERTGGSVSTLTIQRTQQEDSAVYLCASSFGLAGTETQYFGPGTRLLVL.

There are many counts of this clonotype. CDR3 sequence reads: CASRRGHMNTGELFF. The CDR3 DNA reads TGTGCCAGCAGGCGGGGGCACATGAACACCGGGGAGCTGTTTTTT. V and J are TRBV6-1 and TRBJ2-2, with D possibly matching TRBD2 (7 bases). Trimming stripped 6 bases from V and 1 base from J, with 12 bases between. Germline CDR1 reads MNHNS; CDR2 reads SASEGT. The CDR3 has 15 amino acids.

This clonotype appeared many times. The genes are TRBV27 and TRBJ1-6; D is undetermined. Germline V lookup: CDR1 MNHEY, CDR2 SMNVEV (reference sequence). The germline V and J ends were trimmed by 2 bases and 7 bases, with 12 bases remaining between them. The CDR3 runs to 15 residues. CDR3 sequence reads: CASSLNRPGNSPLHF. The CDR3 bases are TGTGCCAGCAGTTTAAATCGCCCCGGCAATTCACCCCTCCACTTT.

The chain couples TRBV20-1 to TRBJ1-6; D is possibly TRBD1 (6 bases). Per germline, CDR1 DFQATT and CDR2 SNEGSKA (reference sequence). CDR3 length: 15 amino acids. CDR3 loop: CSGGPAPLYNSPLHF. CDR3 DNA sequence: TGCAGCGGGGGCCCGGCTCCGCTCTATAATTCACCCCTCCACTTT.

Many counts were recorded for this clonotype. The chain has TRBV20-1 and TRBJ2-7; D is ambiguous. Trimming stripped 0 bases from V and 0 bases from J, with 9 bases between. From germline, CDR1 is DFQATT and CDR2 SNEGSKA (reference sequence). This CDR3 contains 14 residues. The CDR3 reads CSARDPHRSYEQYF. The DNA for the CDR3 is TGCAGTGCTAGAGACCCCCACCGCTCCTACGAGCAGTACTTC.

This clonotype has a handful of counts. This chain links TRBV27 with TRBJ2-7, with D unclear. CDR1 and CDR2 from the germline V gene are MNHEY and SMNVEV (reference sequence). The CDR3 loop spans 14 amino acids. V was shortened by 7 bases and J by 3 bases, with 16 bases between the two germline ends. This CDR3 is CASTPGRIFYEQYF. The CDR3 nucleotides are TGTGCCAGCACCCCGGGTAGGATCTTCTACGAGCAGTACTTC.

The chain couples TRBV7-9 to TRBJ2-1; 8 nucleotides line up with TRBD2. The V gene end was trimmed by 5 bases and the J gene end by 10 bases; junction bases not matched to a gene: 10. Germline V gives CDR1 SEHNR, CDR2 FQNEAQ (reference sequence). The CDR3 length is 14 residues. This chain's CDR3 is CASSPIGGGLEQFF. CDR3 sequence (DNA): TGTGCCAGCAGCCCCATCGGGGGGGGACTCGAGCAGTTCTTC.

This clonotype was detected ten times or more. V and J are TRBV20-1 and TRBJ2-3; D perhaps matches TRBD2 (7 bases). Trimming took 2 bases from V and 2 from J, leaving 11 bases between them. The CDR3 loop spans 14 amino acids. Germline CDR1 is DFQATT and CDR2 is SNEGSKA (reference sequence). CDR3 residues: CSARSGTNTDTQYF. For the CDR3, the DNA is TGCAGTGCTAGAAGCGGGACAAACACAGATACGCAGTATTTT.

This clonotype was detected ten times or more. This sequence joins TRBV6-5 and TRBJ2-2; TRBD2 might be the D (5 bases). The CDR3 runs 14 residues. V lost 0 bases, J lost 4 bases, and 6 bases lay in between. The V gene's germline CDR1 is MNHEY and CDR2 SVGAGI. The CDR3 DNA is TGTGCCAGCAGTTACTCGCGGGCCACCGGGGAGCTGTTTTTT. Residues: CASSYSRATGELFF.

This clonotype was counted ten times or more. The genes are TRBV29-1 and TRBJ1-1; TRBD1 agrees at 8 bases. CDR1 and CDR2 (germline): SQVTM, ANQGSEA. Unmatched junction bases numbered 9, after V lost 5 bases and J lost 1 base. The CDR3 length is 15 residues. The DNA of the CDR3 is TGCAGCGTTCCAGGACAGGGAGGGTGGAACACTGAAGCTTTCTTT. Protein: CSVPGQGGWNTEAFF.

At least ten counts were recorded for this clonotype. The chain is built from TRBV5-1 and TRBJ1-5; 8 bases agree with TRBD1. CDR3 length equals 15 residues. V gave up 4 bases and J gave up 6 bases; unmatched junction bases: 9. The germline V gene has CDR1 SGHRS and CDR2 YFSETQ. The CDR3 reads CASSPGQGGGQPQHF. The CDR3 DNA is TGCGCCAGCAGCCCTGGACAGGGAGGCGGTCAGCCCCAGCATTTT.